These 10 T cell receptor beta chains were sequenced from one sample in a study of identical twins. Via MiXCR, TCRdb re-called the 5' RACE reads, giving one row per CDR3 protein. The profile covers some 690,000 distinct CDR3 sequences, with 21% appearing a single time and over 4% taken by the ten largest. These records were also assigned to another study, of T cells expressing NK-cell markers.

The specimen was PBMCs. Receptor source: a woman younger than 35 in good health.

This clonotype was detected a few times. The chain combines TRBV5-1 with TRBJ2-3; weak D call: TRBD1 (6 bases). The ends were cut back, 4 bases at V and 7 bases at J, with 13 bases in the middle. The CDR3 length is 13 residues. Germline loops: CDR1 SGHRS, CDR2 YFSETQ. The CDR3 protein is CASSPAQGHTQYF. CDR3 DNA: TGCGCCAGCAGCCCGGCACAGGGACATACGCAGTATTTT.

V usage is TRBV4-1 and J usage is TRBJ2-1, with 7 bases fitting TRBD2. The length of the CDR3 is 15 residues. Germline assignment: CDR1 MGHRA and CDR2 YSYEKL. V lost 0 bases to trimming and J lost 10 bases; unmatched junction nucleotides: 9. The CDR3 DNA follows: TGCGCCAGCAGCCAAGATCAACTAGCGAGAGGGGAGCAGTTCTTC. Protein: CASSQDQLARGEQFF.

This clonotype is a singleton in its sample. V usage is TRBV7-2 and J usage is TRBJ2-7, with TRBD2 matching 9 bases. The CDR3 consists of 13 residues. Trimming removed 9 bases from V and 3 bases from J; junction bases left unmatched: 6. CDR1 and CDR2 (germline): SGHTA, FQGNSA. CDR3 in amino acids: CARGETSGYEQYF. The CDR3 DNA reads as TGTGCCAGGGGGGAGACTAGCGGCTACGAGCAGTACTTC. The full variable domain, with the rest looked up from reference TRBV7-2 and TRBJ2-7, is GAGVSQSPSNKVTEKGKDVELRCDPISGHTALYWYRQSLGQGLEFLIYFQGNSAPDKSGLPSDRFSAERTGGSVSTLTIQRTQQEDSAVYLCARGETSGYEQYFGPGTRLTVT.

This clonotype was recorded a few times. The genes are TRBV18 and TRBJ2-7, with 12 bases aligning to TRBD1. The CDR3 contains 15 residues. Germline V CDR1 and CDR2: KGHSH, LQKENI. V dropped 3 bases and J dropped 4; count of bases not matched to a gene: 4. Here the CDR3 reads CASSPPGQGAYEQYF. The CDR3 nucleotides are TGTGCCAGCTCACCCCCGGGACAGGGGGCTTACGAGCAGTACTTC.

This clonotype was detected a few times. J is TRBJ2-7 and V is TRBV12-3 or TRBV12-4; 12 nucleotides line up with TRBD2. The CDR3 totals 16 residues. The J segment lost 2 bases and the V segment lost 1 base, leaving 3 bases of the junction unmatched. The CDR3 reads CASSLGGLAGTYEQYF. CDR3 in DNA: TGTGCCAGCAGTTTAGGGGGACTAGCGGGTACCTACGAGCAGTACTTC.

This clonotype was seen ten or more times. J is TRBJ2-3 and V is TRBV15; 7 positions match TRBD1. Trimming cost V 1 base and J 4 bases; bases outside gene matches: 5. This CDR3 is 15 amino acids long. Germline V gene sequence: CDR1 LNHNV, CDR2 YYDKDF (reference sequence). The CDR3 sequence: CATSRAFGTADTQYF. The CDR3 DNA sequence: TGTGCCACCAGCAGAGCATTCGGGACAGCAGATACGCAGTATTTT.

Notes on this clonotype: A read error is possible here, since a much larger clone lies one base away. The rearrangement links TRBV6-2 or TRBV6-3 to TRBJ1-2; the D is unclear. The V gene's germline CDR1 is MNHEY and CDR2 SVGEGT. The CDR3 covers 12 residues. V was pared by 7 bases and J by 0 bases, with 6 bases between. In DNA form, the CDR3 reads TGTGCCAGCAACAGAGCTAACTATGGCTACACCTTC. This gives the protein CASNRANYGYTF.

This clonotype was found many times. CDR3 protein: CSAGQGMSMNTEAFF. CDR3 DNA: TGCAGCGCGGGACAGGGGATGAGCATGAACACTGAAGCTTTCTTT. V usage is TRBV29-1 and J usage is TRBJ1-1; 10 nucleotides line up with TRBD1. This CDR3 is built from 15 residues. Germline loops: CDR1 SQVTM, CDR2 ANQGSEA. The V segment lost 7 bases and the J segment 0 bases; nucleotides outside the gene matches: 8. The full variable domain, completed using reference TRBV29-1 and TRBJ1-1, is SAVISQKPSRDICQRGTSLTIQCQVDSQVTMMFWYRQQPGQSLTLIATANQGSEATYESGFVIDKFPISRPNLTFSTLTVSNMSPEDSSIYLCSAGQGMSMNTEAFFGQGTRLTVV.

The CDR3 DNA follows: TGTGCCAGCAGCGTAGCAGGGGGCTACTCCTACAATGAGCAGTTCTTC. Translation gives CASSVAGGYSYNEQFF. The V gene is TRBV9, the J gene TRBJ2-1; 8 bases are shared with TRBD1. This CDR3 is built from 16 residues. Germline CDR1 SGDLS, CDR2 YYNGEE. The V gene end was trimmed by 0 bases and the J gene end by 0 bases; junction bases not matched to a gene: 2.

The rearrangement joins TRBV11-2 to TRBJ1-2, with 8 nucleotides matching TRBD1. Germline values: CDR1 SGHAT, CDR2 FQNNGV. Trimming took 3 bases from V and 6 from J; bases not matched to a gene: 6. The CDR3 runs to 14 residues. CDR3 in DNA: TGTGCCAGCAGCTTCGGACAGGGCTTGCATGGCTACACCTTC. It yields the protein CASSFGQGLHGYTF. Full variable domain (remainder filled in from reference TRBV11-2 and TRBJ1-2): EAGVAQSPRYKIIEKRQSVAFWCNPISGHATLYWYQQILGQGPKLLIQFQNNGVVDDSQLPKDRFSAERLKGVDSTLKIQPAKLEDSAVYLCASSFGQGLHGYTFGSGTRLTVV.